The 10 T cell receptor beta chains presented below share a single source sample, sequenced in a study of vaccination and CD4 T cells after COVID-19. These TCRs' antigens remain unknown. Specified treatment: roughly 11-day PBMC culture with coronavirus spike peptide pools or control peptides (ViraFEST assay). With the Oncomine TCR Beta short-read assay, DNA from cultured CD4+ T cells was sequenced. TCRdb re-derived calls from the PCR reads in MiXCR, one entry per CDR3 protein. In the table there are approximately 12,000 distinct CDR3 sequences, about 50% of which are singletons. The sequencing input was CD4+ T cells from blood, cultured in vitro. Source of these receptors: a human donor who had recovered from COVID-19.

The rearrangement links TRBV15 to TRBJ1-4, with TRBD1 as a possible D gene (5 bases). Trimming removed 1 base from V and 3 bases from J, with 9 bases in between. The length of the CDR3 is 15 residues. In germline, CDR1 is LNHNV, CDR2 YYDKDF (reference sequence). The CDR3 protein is CATSRGGGSNEKLFF. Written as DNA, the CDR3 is TGTGCCACCAGCAGAGGCGGGGGGTCTAATGAAAAACTGTTTTTT.

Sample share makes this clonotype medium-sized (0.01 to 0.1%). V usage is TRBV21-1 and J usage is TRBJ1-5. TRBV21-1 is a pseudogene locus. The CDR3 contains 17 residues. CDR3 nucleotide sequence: TGTGCCAGCAGCAATCTAAACAAATCCAATAGCAATCAGCCCCAGCATTTT. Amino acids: CASSNLNKSNSNQPQHF.

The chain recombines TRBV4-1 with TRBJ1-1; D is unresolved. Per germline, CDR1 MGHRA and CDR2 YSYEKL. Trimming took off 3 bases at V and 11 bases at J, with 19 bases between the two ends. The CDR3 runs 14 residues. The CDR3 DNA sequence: TGCGCCAGCAGCCACCCCGACAAGTGGTTGTTCGCTTTCTTT. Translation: CASSHPDKWLFAFF.

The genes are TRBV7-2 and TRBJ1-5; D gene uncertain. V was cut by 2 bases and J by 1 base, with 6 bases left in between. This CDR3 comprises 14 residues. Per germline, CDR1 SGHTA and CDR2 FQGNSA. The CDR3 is CASSLTGSNQPQHF. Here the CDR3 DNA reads TGTGCCAGCAGCTTAACGGGGAGCAATCAGCCCCAGCATTTT.

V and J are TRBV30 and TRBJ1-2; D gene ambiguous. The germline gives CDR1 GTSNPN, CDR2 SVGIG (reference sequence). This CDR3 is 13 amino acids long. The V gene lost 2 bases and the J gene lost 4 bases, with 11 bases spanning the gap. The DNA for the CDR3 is TGTGCCTGGAGTCCGGCGGACCTCTATGGCTACACCTTC. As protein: CAWSPADLYGYTF.

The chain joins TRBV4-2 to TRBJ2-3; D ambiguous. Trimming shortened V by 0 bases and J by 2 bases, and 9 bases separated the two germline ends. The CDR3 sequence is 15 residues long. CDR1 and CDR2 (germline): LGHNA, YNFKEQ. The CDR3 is CASSQERRTTDTQYF. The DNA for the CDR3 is TGTGCCAGCAGCCAAGAACGCAGAACCACAGATACGCAGTATTTT.

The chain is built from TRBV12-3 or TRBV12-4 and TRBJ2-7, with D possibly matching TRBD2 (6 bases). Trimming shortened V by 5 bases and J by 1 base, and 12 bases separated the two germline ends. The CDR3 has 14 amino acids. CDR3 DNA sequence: TGTGCCAGCAGTAGGGGAGGATCTTCCTACGAGCAGTACTTC. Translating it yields CASSRGGSSYEQYF.

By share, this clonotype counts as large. The CDR3 DNA reads TGCGCCAGCAGTGAGTCTAGCGGCGGAAATCAGCCCCAGCATTTT. Its protein is CASSESSGGNQPQHF. The V gene is TRBV10-2, the J gene TRBJ1-5; no clear D gene. The CDR3 is 15 residues long. The germline V and J ends were trimmed by 0 bases and 4 bases, with 10 bases remaining between them. Germline CDR1 reads WSHSY; CDR2 reads SAAADI.

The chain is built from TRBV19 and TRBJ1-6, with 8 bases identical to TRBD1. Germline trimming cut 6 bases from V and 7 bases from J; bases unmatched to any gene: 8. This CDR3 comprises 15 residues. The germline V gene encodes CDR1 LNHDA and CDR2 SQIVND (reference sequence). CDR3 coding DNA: TGTGCCAGTAGACTATCCAGGGGGCAGAATTCACCCCTCCACTTT. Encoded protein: CASRLSRGQNSPLHF.

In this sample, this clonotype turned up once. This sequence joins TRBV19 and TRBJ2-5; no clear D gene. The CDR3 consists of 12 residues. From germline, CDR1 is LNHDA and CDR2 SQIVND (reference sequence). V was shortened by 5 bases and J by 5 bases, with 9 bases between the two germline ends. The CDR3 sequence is CASSGWSETQYF. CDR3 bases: TGTGCCAGTAGTGGTTGGAGCGAGACCCAGTACTTC.